This T cell receptor (beta chain) was found in a study of T cell responses to AZD1222 COVID-19 vaccine. Profiled with immunoSEQ multiplex PCR; TCRdb holds only in-frame clones, not every one. The table has approximately 190,000 clones, around nine tenths seen once. CDR1 SGDLS and CDR2 YYNGEE come from the germline V gene. V shed 1 base, J shed 8 bases, and the junction held 0 bases outside the gene matches. The length of the CDR3 is 12 residues. The source of this sequence is an adult who received the MenACWY meningococcal vaccine as a control. The material was peripheral blood, obtained 28 days after the second dose of the MenACWY control vaccine. This chain connects TRBV9 to TRBJ2-1; 7 bases are shared with TRBD2. The CDR3 region is CASSVRGDEQFF. The CDR3 nucleotides are TGTGCCAGCAGCGTACGGGGGGATGAGCAGTTCTTC.